Shown below are 4 T cell receptor beta chains from a single sample sequenced in a study of T cell responses to AZD1222 COVID-19 vaccine. Profiled with immunoSEQ multiplex PCR; TCRdb holds only in-frame clones, not every one. The table includes 95,000 to 100,000 clones, 70% to 90% detected once. The specimen was peripheral blood, collected 28 days after the second AZD1222 dose. These receptors were taken from an adult who received the AZD1222 COVID-19 vaccine.

J is TRBJ2-7 and V is TRBV7-6; D possibly uses TRBD1 or TRBD2 (6 bases each). Trimming took off 0 bases at V and 3 bases at J, with 18 bases between the two ends. Germline V gene data show CDR1 as SGHVS and CDR2 as FNYEAQ. This CDR3 is built from 17 residues. The CDR3 loop reads CASSLAPSSGAVYEQYF. DNA for the CDR3: TGTGCCAGCAGCTTAGCCCCGAGTTCGGGGGCCGTCTACGAGCAGTACTTC.

This clone was detected only once. This chain joins TRBV6-2 or TRBV6-3 and TRBJ2-7, with TRBD2 matching 7 bases. The germline CDR1 and CDR2 sequences are MNHEY and SVGEGT. The CDR3 is made up of 14 amino acids. J lost 0 bases, V lost 6 bases, and 5 bases had no gene match. The CDR3 nucleotides are TGTGCCAGCAGGCCTAGCGGTTTCTCCTACGAGCAGTACTTC. Its translation is CASRPSGFSYEQYF.

The gene calls are TRBV30 and TRBJ2-2, with 9 bases identical to TRBD1. Per the germline V gene, CDR1 is GTSNPN and CDR2 is SVGIG (reference sequence). Trimming took 2 bases from V and 7 from J; bases not matched to a gene: 5. The CDR3 length is 14 residues. The DNA for the CDR3 is TGTGCCTGGAGTTACAGGGGGCAAAGCGGGGAGCTGTTTTTT. It translates to CAWSYRGQSGELFF.

The J gene is TRBJ2-4, the V gene TRBV19; D gene uncertain. Germline V CDR1 and CDR2: LNHDA, SQIVND (reference sequence). The CDR3 runs 12 residues. V lost 3 bases and J 7 bases, leaving 7 bases between the germline ends. The DNA of the CDR3 is TGTGCCAGTAGTATTGGTCGGAACATTCAGTACTTC. It specifies CASSIGRNIQYF. Looking up the rest from reference TRBV19 and TRBJ2-4 gives the full variable domain: DGGITQSPKYLFRKEGQNVTLSCEQNLNHDAMYWYRQDPGQGLRLIYYSQIVNDFQKGDIAEGYSVSREKKESFPLTVTSAQKNPTAFYLCASSIGRNIQYFGAGTRLSVL.